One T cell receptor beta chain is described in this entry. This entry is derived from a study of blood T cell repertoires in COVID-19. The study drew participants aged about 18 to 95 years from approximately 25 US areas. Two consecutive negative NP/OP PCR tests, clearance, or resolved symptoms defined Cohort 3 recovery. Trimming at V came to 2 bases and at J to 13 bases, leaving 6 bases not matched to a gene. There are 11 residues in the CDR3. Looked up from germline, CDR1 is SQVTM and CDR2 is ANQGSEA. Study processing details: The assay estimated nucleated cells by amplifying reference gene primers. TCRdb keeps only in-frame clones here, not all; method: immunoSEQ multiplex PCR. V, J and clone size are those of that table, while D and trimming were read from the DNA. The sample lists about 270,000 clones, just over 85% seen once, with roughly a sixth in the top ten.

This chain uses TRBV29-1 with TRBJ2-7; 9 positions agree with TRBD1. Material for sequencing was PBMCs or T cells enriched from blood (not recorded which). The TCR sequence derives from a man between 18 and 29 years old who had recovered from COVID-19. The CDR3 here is CSVERQGVGYF. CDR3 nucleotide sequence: TGCAGCGTTGAACGACAGGGGGTCGGATACTTC.